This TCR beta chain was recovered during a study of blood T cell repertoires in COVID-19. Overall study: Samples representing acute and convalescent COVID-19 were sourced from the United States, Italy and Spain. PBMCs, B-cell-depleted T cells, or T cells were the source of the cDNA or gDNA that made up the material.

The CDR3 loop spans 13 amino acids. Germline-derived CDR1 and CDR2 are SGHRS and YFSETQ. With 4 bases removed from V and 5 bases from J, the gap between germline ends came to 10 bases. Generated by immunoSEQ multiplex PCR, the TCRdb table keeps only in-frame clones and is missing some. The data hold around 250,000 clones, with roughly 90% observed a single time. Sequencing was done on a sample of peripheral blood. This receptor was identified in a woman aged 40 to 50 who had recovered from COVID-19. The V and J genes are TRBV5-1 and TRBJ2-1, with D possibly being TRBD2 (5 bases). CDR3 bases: TGCGCCAGCAGCCATGGGAGCGACAATGAGCAGTTCTTC. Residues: CASSHGSDNEQFF.